Below are 7 T cell receptor beta chains sequenced from a single sample in a study of regulatory T cells in long-lasting Graves disease (dated by TCRdb to the early 2020s). The protocol used for the library was multiplex PCR. The sequencer was an Illumina HiSeq 4000. iRepertoire HTBI primers and Arm-PCR amplification of CDR3 regions were used to construct TCR beta libraries. Through fastp at Q25 and MiXCR, TCRdb rebuilt clones from the public reads, retaining in-frame beta chains. Merged by CDR3 protein, the rows form single entries marked with the most common genes and DNA. The sample table shows approximately 540,000 distinct CDR3 sequences, and about 12% are seen once. The leading ten clones occupy about 8.3% of the sample. Read against the paper, the sample's time point label means: newly diagnosed GD, antithyroid drugs for less than 3 months. For both TCR sequencing and RNA sequencing, RNA was extracted from PBMCs using TRIzol.

Separately, the same data were catalogued under a study of T cells in Graves' hyperthyroidism and ophthalmopathy.

Specimen: peripheral blood mononuclear cells (PBMCs), collected at new diagnosis, from a patient treated with antithyroid drugs. These receptors were taken from a woman aged 30 to 39 with Graves disease. Donor details come from another sample of the same person, matched by shared clones.

A few counts support this clonotype. The chain employs TRBV7-2 and TRBJ2-5, with a tentative D call TRBD2 (5 bases). Looked up from germline, CDR1 is SGHTA and CDR2 is FQGNSA. This CDR3 is built from 15 residues. V lost 5 bases to trimming and J lost 4 bases, with 17 bases between them. This CDR3 reads CASSQAQVAGETQYF. CDR3 nucleotide sequence: TGTGCCAGCAGCCAGGCCCAGGTTGCGGGAGAGACCCAGTACTTC. The full variable domain, completed using reference TRBV7-2 and TRBJ2-5, is GAGVSQSPSNKVTEKGKDVELRCDPISGHTALYWYRQSLGQGLEFLIYFQGNSAPDKSGLPSDRFSAERTGGSVSTLTIQRTQQEDSAVYLCASSQAQVAGETQYFGPGTRLLVL.

This clonotype was picked up many times. The chain recombines TRBV20-1 with TRBJ1-4; D unresolved. V was trimmed by 4 bases and J by 0 bases, leaving 9 bases between them. This CDR3 has 14 residues. Germline lookup yields CDR1 DFQATT and CDR2 SNEGSKA (reference sequence). CDR3 DNA: TGCAGTGCTACCTCTGGAGCAACTAATGAAAAACTGTTTTTT. Protein sequence: CSATSGATNEKLFF.

This clonotype was counted between two and nine times. The V call is TRBV28, the J call TRBJ1-4; D remains unclear. Trimming took 6 bases from V and 0 from J, leaving 17 bases between them. The CDR3 sequence is 17 residues long. The germline V gene has CDR1 MDHEN and CDR2 SYDVKM. The CDR3, as DNA: TGTGCCAGCAGAACCCCTAATCTAGCCTCAACTAATGAAAAACTGTTTTTT. It is translated as CASRTPNLASTNEKLFF.

The table lists this clonotype with many counts. The rearrangement links TRBV12-3 or TRBV12-4 to TRBJ2-3; 12 nucleotides agree with TRBD2. Trimming removed 7 bases from V and 8 bases from J; junction bases left unmatched: 10. The length of the CDR3 is 15 residues. CDR3 coding DNA: TGTGCCAGCACCCCCGGACTAGCGGGATTCGGTACGCAGTATTTT. Its translation is CASTPGLAGFGTQYF.

This clonotype was observed many times. V gene TRBV19 combines with J gene TRBJ2-2; TRBD2 might be the D (5 bases). Looked up from germline, CDR1 is LNHDA and CDR2 is SQIVND (reference sequence). V was trimmed by 3 bases and J by 0 bases, leaving 11 bases between them. The CDR3 extends over 16 amino acids. The CDR3 protein is CASSILGVTNTGELFF. As DNA, the CDR3 is TGTGCCAGTAGTATTCTCGGGGTAACGAACACCGGGGAGCTGTTTTTT.

The V call is TRBV7-9, the J call TRBJ1-2, with D possibly being TRBD1 (6 bases). V lost 1 base and J 2 bases, leaving 14 bases between the germline ends. The germline gives CDR1 SEHNR, CDR2 FQNEAQ (reference sequence). CDR3 length equals 16 residues. CDR3 DNA sequence: TGTGCCAGCAGCTTAGTCGATCTAAGGGGGAACTATGGCTACACCTTC. Translating it yields CASSLVDLRGNYGYTF.

This clonotype was found many times. The genes are TRBV20-1 and TRBJ1-4; unclear D gene. The CDR3 is 12 residues long. Germline assignment: CDR1 DFQATT and CDR2 SNEGSKA (reference sequence). V was shortened by 3 bases and J by 4 bases, with 6 bases between the two germline ends. The CDR3 spells CSARGLNEKLFF. The CDR3 DNA reads TGCAGTGCTAGGGGCCTTAATGAAAAACTGTTTTTT.